This is a list of T cell receptor beta chains from one sample in a study of human T cells and chemical hapten exposure. TCRdb used MiXCR to reprocess the RACE reads, holding one entry per CDR3 protein. The table shows 85,000 to 130,000 distinct CDR3 sequences, with about 12% occurring only once. The input for sequencing was whole blood, taken in connection with sensitization to the hapten diphenylcyclopropenone (DPC). The source of these receptors is a woman aged 45-65 years with alopecia areata. Some clones in this sample may be carry-over from other donors' samples. Both conserved end residues are part of each CDR3. A D gene is named only where the DNA matches it firmly. Where a row states a size, it is once, few, many or the class of an expanded clone; other rows omit it.

clone_size: few
d_call: .
j_call: TRBJ2-7
v_call: TRBV3-1
cdr3_aa: CASTSREDREQYF
cdr3_nt: TGTGCCAGCACCTCCCGAGAGGACCGAGAGCAGTACTTC

clone_size: few
d_call: .
j_call: TRBJ2-5
v_call: TRBV28
cdr3_aa: CASSTSFETQYF
cdr3_nt: TGTGCCAGCTCGACTAGTTTTGAGACCCAGTACTTC

clone_size: few
d_call: TRBD2
j_call: TRBJ2-3
v_call: TRBV4-2
cdr3_aa: CASSPGSGGAGDTQYF
cdr3_nt: TGTGCCAGCAGCCCGGGAAGCGGGGGGGCCGGAGATACGCAGTATTTT

clone_size: many
d_call: .
j_call: TRBJ1-5
v_call: TRBV18
cdr3_aa: CASSTTVNQPQHF
cdr3_nt: TGTGCCAGCTCAACGACAGTCAATCAGCCCCAGCATTTT

clone_size: few
d_call: TRBD1
j_call: TRBJ1-2
v_call: TRBV3-1
cdr3_aa: CASSHLDDRVYGYTF
cdr3_nt: TGTGCCAGCAGCCACCTAGACGACAGGGTCTATGGCTACACCTTC

clone_size: few
d_call: .
j_call: TRBJ2-3
v_call: TRBV11-2
cdr3_aa: CASSTGPRSTDTQYF
cdr3_nt: TGTGCCAGCAGCACGGGTCCCAGGAGCACAGATACGCAGTATTTT

clone_size: .
d_call: .
j_call: TRBJ2-1
v_call: TRBV12-3/TRBV12-4
cdr3_aa: CATKWDNEQFF
cdr3_nt: TGTGCCACCAAATGGGACAATGAGCAGTTCTTC

clone_size: .
d_call: TRBD1
j_call: TRBJ2-3
v_call: TRBV7-8
cdr3_aa: CASSFSSGTGSDTQYF
cdr3_nt: TGTGCCAGCAGCTTCTCCTCCGGGACAGGGTCAGATACGCAGTATTTT

clone_size: .
d_call: .
j_call: TRBJ2-7
v_call: TRBV2
cdr3_aa: CASAKDSGYEQYF
cdr3_nt: TGTGCCAGCGCCAAGGACTCGGGCTACGAGCAGTACTTC

clone_size: few
d_call: .
j_call: TRBJ1-4
v_call: TRBV5-4
cdr3_aa: CASSLSYDRGREEKLFF
cdr3_nt: TGTGCCAGCAGCTTGAGTTATGATCGGGGGCGCGAGGAAAAACTGTTTTTT

clone_size: few
d_call: TRBD2
j_call: TRBJ2-2
v_call: TRBV12-3/TRBV12-4
cdr3_aa: CASSRTSGLVAGELFF
cdr3_nt: TGTGCCAGCAGTAGGACTAGCGGGTTAGTCGCCGGGGAGCTGTTTTTT

clone_size: many
d_call: TRBD2
j_call: TRBJ2-1
v_call: TRBV11-2
cdr3_aa: CASSQFPGARRLAGDQSSYNEQFF
cdr3_nt: TGTGCCAGCAGCCAATTTCCCGGCGCTCGGAGACTAGCGGGGGACCAGAGCTCCTACAATGAGCAGTTCTTC

clone_size: few
d_call: TRBD1
j_call: TRBJ1-3
v_call: TRBV29-1
cdr3_aa: CSVVGGQVGNTIYF
cdr3_nt: TGCAGCGTTGTCGGGGGACAGGTTGGAAACACCATATATTTT

clone_size: .
d_call: TRBD2
j_call: TRBJ2-3
v_call: TRBV10-3
cdr3_aa: CAIRRTSGSTDTQYF
cdr3_nt: TGTGCCATCAGGAGGACTAGCGGGAGCACAGATACGCAGTATTTT

clone_size: many
d_call: TRBD1
j_call: TRBJ2-3
v_call: TRBV29-1
cdr3_aa: CSGTDRGGTDTQYF
cdr3_nt: TGCAGCGGAACTGACAGGGGCGGCACAGATACGCAGTATTTT

clone_size: .
d_call: TRBD1
j_call: TRBJ1-2
v_call: TRBV7-2
cdr3_aa: CASSLSSGTGYYGYTF
cdr3_nt: TGTGCCAGCAGCTTGTCTTCCGGGACAGGGTATTATGGCTACACCTTC

clone_size: .
d_call: TRBD1
j_call: TRBJ2-7
v_call: TRBV12-3/TRBV12-4
cdr3_aa: CASKRQGEAYEQYF
cdr3_nt: TGTGCCAGCAAGAGACAGGGGGAAGCCTACGAGCAGTACTTC

clone_size: .
d_call: .
j_call: TRBJ2-2
v_call: TRBV28
cdr3_aa: CASTDPLAGATGELFF
cdr3_nt: TGTGCCAGCACCGACCCCTTAGCAGGGGCCACCGGGGAGCTGTTTTTT

clone_size: many
d_call: .
j_call: TRBJ1-2
v_call: TRBV29-1
cdr3_aa: CSVEEVGRSYYGYTF
cdr3_nt: TGCAGCGTTGAAGAGGTGGGACGATCCTACTATGGCTACACCTTC

clone_size: .
d_call: TRBD2
j_call: TRBJ2-3
v_call: TRBV20-1
cdr3_aa: CSEPFVAGTSAFSPSFTDTQYF
cdr3_nt: TGCAGTGAACCTTTCGTCGCCGGGACTAGCGCTTTCTCCCCGTCATTCACAGATACGCAGTATTTT

clone_size: .
d_call: .
j_call: TRBJ1-5
v_call: TRBV7-2
cdr3_aa: CASSKGGYNQPQHF
cdr3_nt: TGTGCCAGCAGCAAGGGGGGGTACAATCAGCCCCAGCATTTT

clone_size: many
d_call: .
j_call: TRBJ1-4
v_call: TRBV7-6
cdr3_aa: CASSLVVGMTEKLFF
cdr3_nt: TGTGCCAGCAGCTTAGTGGTGGGAATGACTGAAAAACTGTTTTTT

clone_size: many
d_call: .
j_call: TRBJ1-1
v_call: TRBV27
cdr3_aa: CASARTGPVTEAFF
cdr3_nt: TGTGCCAGCGCCCGAACAGGGCCCGTCACTGAAGCTTTCTTT

clone_size: few
d_call: .
j_call: TRBJ1-5
v_call: TRBV6-2/TRBV6-3
cdr3_aa: CASSYGVSNQPQHF
cdr3_nt: TGTGCCAGCAGTTATGGCGTGAGCAATCAGCCCCAGCATTTT

clone_size: .
d_call: .
j_call: TRBJ1-1
v_call: TRBV20-1
cdr3_aa: CSASVYSEAFF
cdr3_nt: TGCAGTGCTAGCGTCTACAGTGAAGCTTTCTTT

clone_size: few
d_call: .
j_call: TRBJ2-3
v_call: TRBV29-1
cdr3_aa: CSVEDQGMFHRDTQYF
cdr3_nt: TGCAGCGTTGAAGATCAGGGGATGTTTCATAGAGATACGCAGTATTTT

clone_size: many
d_call: .
j_call: TRBJ2-5
v_call: TRBV12-3/TRBV12-4
cdr3_aa: CASSLHGRNQETQYF
cdr3_nt: TGTGCCAGCAGTCTTCACGGACGGAACCAAGAGACCCAGTACTTC

clone_size: .
d_call: .
j_call: TRBJ2-3
v_call: TRBV10-3
cdr3_aa: CASRSQGLTDTQYF
cdr3_nt: TGTGCCAGCAGATCACAGGGACTCACAGATACGCAGTATTTT

clone_size: many
d_call: .
j_call: TRBJ2-1
v_call: TRBV7-9
cdr3_aa: CASSLTPDNEQFF
cdr3_nt: TGTGCCAGCAGCCTAACACCGGACAATGAGCAGTTCTTC

clone_size: .
d_call: .
j_call: TRBJ1-1
v_call: TRBV28
cdr3_aa: CASSVSSPEAFF
cdr3_nt: TGTGCCAGCAGTGTATCCAGCCCTGAAGCTTTCTTT

clone_size: few
d_call: TRBD2
j_call: TRBJ2-5
v_call: TRBV4-1
cdr3_aa: CASSQSGEETQYF
cdr3_nt: TGCGCCAGCAGTCAAAGCGGGGAAGAGACCCAGTACTTC

clone_size: many
d_call: .
j_call: TRBJ2-7
v_call: TRBV7-2
cdr3_aa: CASSLAPRDEQYF
cdr3_nt: TGTGCCAGCAGCTTAGCCCCGCGAGACGAGCAGTACTTC

clone_size: few
d_call: .
j_call: TRBJ2-7
v_call: TRBV29-1
cdr3_aa: CSVEGKTYEQYF
cdr3_nt: TGCAGCGTTGAAGGCAAAACCTACGAGCAGTACTTC

clone_size: few
d_call: TRBD2
j_call: TRBJ2-7
v_call: TRBV18
cdr3_aa: CASSPPSQRESKYF
cdr3_nt: TGTGCCAGCTCACCACCATCCCAGCGGGAGAGTAAGTACTTC

clone_size: .
d_call: .
j_call: TRBJ2-7
v_call: TRBV28
cdr3_aa: CASSLGGREAYEQYF
cdr3_nt: TGTGCCAGCAGTTTGGGGGGGCGGGAAGCCTACGAGCAGTACTTC

clone_size: .
d_call: .
j_call: TRBJ1-1
v_call: TRBV27
cdr3_aa: CASSQGLNTEAFF
cdr3_nt: TGTGCCAGCAGCCAAGGACTGAACACTGAAGCTTTCTTT

clone_size: many
d_call: .
j_call: TRBJ1-2
v_call: TRBV7-9
cdr3_aa: CASSLARSVGYTF
cdr3_nt: TGTGCCAGCAGCTTAGCGCGGAGTGTGGGCTACACCTTC

clone_size: .
d_call: .
j_call: TRBJ1-1
v_call: TRBV28
cdr3_aa: CATQTTLNTEAFF
cdr3_nt: TGTGCCACCCAGACGACCCTGAACACTGAAGCTTTCTTT

clone_size: .
d_call: .
j_call: TRBJ2-5
v_call: TRBV6-5
cdr3_aa: CASSHLRTDTQETQYF
cdr3_nt: TGTGCCAGCAGTCACCTTCGGACAGATACTCAAGAGACCCAGTACTTC

clone_size: few
d_call: TRBD1
j_call: TRBJ1-6
v_call: TRBV27
cdr3_aa: CASSFEGQGLGSPLHF
cdr3_nt: TGTGCCAGCAGTTTCGAGGGACAGGGCCTAGGGTCACCCCTCCACTTT

clone_size: .
d_call: .
j_call: TRBJ1-6
v_call: TRBV5-4
cdr3_aa: CASSLPNSPLHF
cdr3_nt: TGTGCCAGCAGCTTGCCGAATTCACCCCTCCACTTT

clone_size: few
d_call: TRBD1
j_call: TRBJ1-2
v_call: TRBV11-2
cdr3_aa: CASRRTGAVYGYTF
cdr3_nt: TGTGCCAGCAGGCGGACAGGAGCCGTCTATGGCTACACCTTC

clone_size: .
d_call: .
j_call: TRBJ1-1
v_call: TRBV2
cdr3_aa: CASRPLAVLNTEAFF
cdr3_nt: TGTGCCAGCAGGCCCCTCGCCGTACTGAACACTGAAGCTTTCTTT

clone_size: .
d_call: TRBD1
j_call: TRBJ2-1
v_call: TRBV3-1
cdr3_aa: CASSQAGGQFF
cdr3_nt: TGTGCCAGCAGCCAAGCAGGGGGGCAGTTCTTC

clone_size: .
d_call: TRBD1
j_call: TRBJ1-1
v_call: TRBV5-1
cdr3_aa: CASSLVYWGQRNTEAFF
cdr3_nt: TGCGCCAGCAGCTTGGTTTATTGGGGACAGAGAAACACTGAAGCTTTCTTT

clone_size: .
d_call: .
j_call: TRBJ2-4
v_call: TRBV28
cdr3_aa: CASSATDLRSKNIQYF
cdr3_nt: TGTGCCAGCAGTGCGACCGATCTGAGGTCCAAAAACATTCAGTACTTC

clone_size: few
d_call: TRBD2
j_call: TRBJ2-1
v_call: TRBV13
cdr3_aa: CASSPGTSPFNEQFF
cdr3_nt: TGTGCCAGCAGCCCAGGGACTAGTCCGTTCAATGAGCAGTTCTTC

clone_size: .
d_call: .
j_call: TRBJ2-7
v_call: TRBV18
cdr3_aa: CASSPRVIYEQYF
cdr3_nt: TGTGCCAGCTCACCACGAGTCATCTACGAGCAGTACTTC

clone_size: many
d_call: TRBD2
j_call: TRBJ2-7
v_call: TRBV7-9
cdr3_aa: CASSSLGRGAYEQYF
cdr3_nt: TGTGCCAGCAGCTCCCTCGGACGGGGGGCCTACGAGCAGTACTTC

clone_size: few
d_call: .
j_call: TRBJ2-5
v_call: TRBV28
cdr3_aa: CASRLLAGNQETQYF
cdr3_nt: TGTGCCAGCAGGTTGTTGGCAGGCAACCAAGAGACCCAGTACTTC